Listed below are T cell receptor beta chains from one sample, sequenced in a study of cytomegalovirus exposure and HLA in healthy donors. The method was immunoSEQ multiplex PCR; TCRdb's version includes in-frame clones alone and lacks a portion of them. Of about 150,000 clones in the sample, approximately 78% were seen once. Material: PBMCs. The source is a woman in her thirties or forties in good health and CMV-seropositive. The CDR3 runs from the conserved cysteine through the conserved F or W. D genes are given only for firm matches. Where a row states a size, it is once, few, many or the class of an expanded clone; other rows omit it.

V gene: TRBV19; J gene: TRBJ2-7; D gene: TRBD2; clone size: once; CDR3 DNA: TGTGCCAGTAGTAAGCAAGGGACTAGCGGCTCTTACGAGCAGTACTTC; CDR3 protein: CASSKQGTSGSYEQYF
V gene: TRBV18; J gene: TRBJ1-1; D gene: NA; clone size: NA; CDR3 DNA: TGTGCCAGCTCACCAGGGTTGGGGAGTGGGGCTGAAGCTTTCTTT; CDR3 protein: CASSPGLGSGAEAFF
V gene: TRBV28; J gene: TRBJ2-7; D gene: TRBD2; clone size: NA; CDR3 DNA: TGTGCCAGCAGCGGGGGGGATGGGGACTACGAGCAGTACTTC; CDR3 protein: CASSGGDGDYEQYF
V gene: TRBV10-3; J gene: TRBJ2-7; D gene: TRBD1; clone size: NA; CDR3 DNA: TGTGCCATCACTCCGGGACAGGGAAACAACTACGAGCAGTACTTC; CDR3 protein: CAITPGQGNNYEQYF
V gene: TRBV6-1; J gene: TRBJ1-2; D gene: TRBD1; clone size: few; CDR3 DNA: TGTGCCAGCAGTGAATCAACAGGGGCTTCGTATGGCTACACCTTC; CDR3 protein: CASSESTGASYGYTF
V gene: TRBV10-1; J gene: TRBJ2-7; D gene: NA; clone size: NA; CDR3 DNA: TGCGCCAGCAGTGATCCGACAGTCTTAAACGAGCAGTACTTC; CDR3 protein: CASSDPTVLNEQYF
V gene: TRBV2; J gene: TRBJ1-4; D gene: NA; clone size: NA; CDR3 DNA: TGTGCCAGCAGGGCGGGGATGGGGGAAAAACTGTTTTTT; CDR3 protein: CASRAGMGEKLFF
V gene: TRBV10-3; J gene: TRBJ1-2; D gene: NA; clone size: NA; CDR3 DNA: TGTGCCATCAGTGAGGAAGTGGCAACGGGGGGCTACACCTTC; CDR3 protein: CAISEEVATGGYTF
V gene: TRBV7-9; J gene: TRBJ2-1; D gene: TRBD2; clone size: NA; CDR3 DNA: TGTGCCAGCAGCCTATTTCAAGCGGGGTCCTACAATGAGCAGTTCTTC; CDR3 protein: CASSLFQAGSYNEQFF
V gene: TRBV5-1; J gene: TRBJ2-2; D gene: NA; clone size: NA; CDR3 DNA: TGCGCCAGCAGGGCTGCCAGGGATGCCGGGGAGCTGTTTTTT; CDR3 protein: CASRAARDAGELFF
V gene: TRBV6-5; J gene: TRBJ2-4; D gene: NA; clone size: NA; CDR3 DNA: TGTGCCAGCAGGGACCGGGGGTCCAAAAACATTCAGTACTTC; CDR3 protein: CASRDRGSKNIQYF
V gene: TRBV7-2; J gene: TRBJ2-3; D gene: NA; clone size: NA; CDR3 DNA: TGTGCCAGCAGCTCGCAGGGATTCACAGATACGCAGTATTTT; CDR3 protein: CASSSQGFTDTQYF
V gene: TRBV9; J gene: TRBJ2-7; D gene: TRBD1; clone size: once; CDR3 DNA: TGTGCCAGCAGCAGGGGGCCATCCTACGAGCAGTACTTC; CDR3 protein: CASSRGPSYEQYF
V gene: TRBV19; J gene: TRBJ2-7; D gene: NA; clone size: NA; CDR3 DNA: TGTGCCAGTAAGGGGCCTCTTTACGAGCAGTACTTC; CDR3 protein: CASKGPLYEQYF
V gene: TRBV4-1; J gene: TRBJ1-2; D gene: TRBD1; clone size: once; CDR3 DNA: TGCGCCAGCAGCCAAGATTTTGGGACAGGGTATGGCTACACCTTC; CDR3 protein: CASSQDFGTGYGYTF
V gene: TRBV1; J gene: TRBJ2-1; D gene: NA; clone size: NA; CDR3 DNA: TGCACCAGCGGCCAAGATCTCTGGGGCCGACGTAAAAGCTCCTACAATGAGCAGTTCTTC; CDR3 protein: CTSGQDLWGRRKSSYNEQFF
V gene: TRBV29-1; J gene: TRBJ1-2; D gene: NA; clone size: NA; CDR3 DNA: TGCAGCGTTCAGGTGCACTATGGCTACACCTTC; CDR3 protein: CSVQVHYGYTF
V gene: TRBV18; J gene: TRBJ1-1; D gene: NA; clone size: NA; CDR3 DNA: TGTGCCAGCTCACCGGATACAGGGATTACTGAAGCTTTCTTT; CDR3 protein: CASSPDTGITEAFF
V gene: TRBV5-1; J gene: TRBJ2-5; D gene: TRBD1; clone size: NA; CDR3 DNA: TGCGCCAGCAGGCCAGGGGGACAAGCACAAGAGACCCAGTACTTC; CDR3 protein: CASRPGGQAQETQYF
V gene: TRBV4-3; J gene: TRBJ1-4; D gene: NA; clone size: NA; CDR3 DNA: TGCGCCAGCAGCCAAGACAGAAATAATGAAAAACTGTTTTTT; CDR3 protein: CASSQDRNNEKLFF